The T cell receptor beta chain described here comes from a study of response to subunit inactivated influenza vaccine. Study findings and constraints: The authors offered the suggestion that each seasonal influenza vaccination recruits few new T cells.

A word on this clonotype: Antigen: not known.

TCRdb called the RT-PCR reads again in MiXCR, with one record for every CDR3 protein. The sample lists about 500,000 distinct CDR3 sequences; under 15% were seen once. In germline, CDR1 is SGHDT, CDR2 YYEEEE. V was clipped by 5 bases and J by 0 bases; unmatched bases: 5. This CDR3 contains 14 residues. This sequence originates from a man in his fifties or sixties who received an inactivated influenza vaccine. The chain carries TRBV5-6 and TRBJ2-7, with 7 bases matching TRBD2. Sample: PBMCs from blood, taken 40 to 50 days after vaccination. The CDR3 nucleotides are TGTGCCAGCAGACTCGGGGGGAGCTCCTACGAGCAGTACTTC. It specifies CASRLGGSSYEQYF.